What follows are 27 T cell receptor beta chains derived from one specimen sequenced in a study of vaccination and CD4 T cells after COVID-19. Oncomine TCR Beta short-read sequencing was applied to DNA from cultured CD4+ T cells. TCRdb reprocessed the PCR reads via MiXCR and lists one record per CDR3 protein. This table holds roughly 9,400 distinct CDR3 sequences, approximately 57% found once. Their target antigens are unknown. Treatment indicated: approximately nine-day PBMC culture with coronavirus spike peptide pools or control peptides (ViraFEST assay). Sequenced input: CD4+ T cells from blood, cultured in vitro. These receptors were collected from a human donor who had recovered from COVID-19.

This chain links TRBV19 with TRBJ2-1; D is possibly TRBD1 (6 bases). The CDR3 has 14 amino acids. V was clipped by 6 bases and J by 3 bases, with 12 bases between them. Germline assignment: CDR1 LNHDA and CDR2 SQIVND (reference sequence). The CDR3 sequence: CASRSDRLYNEQFF. The CDR3 DNA reads TGTGCCAGTAGGTCTGACAGGCTCTACAATGAGCAGTTCTTC.

This clonotype occurred a few times. The chain links TRBV5-1 to TRBJ2-7; 7 bases fit TRBD1. After removal of 0 bases from V and 5 bases from J, the junction contained 14 bases not matched to a gene. CDR1 and CDR2 (germline): SGHRS, YFSETQ. The CDR3 extends over 17 amino acids. CDR3 DNA sequence: TGCGCCAGCAGCTTGGGCCACCTTCCGGGACAGTGGAACGAGCAGTACTTC. It is translated as CASSLGHLPGQWNEQYF.

The chain uses TRBV19 and TRBJ1-5, with D possibly being TRBD1 (5 bases). Germline CDR1 is LNHDA and CDR2 is SQIVND (reference sequence). V was clipped by 1 base and J by 7 bases, with 8 bases between them. The length of the CDR3 is 13 residues. This CDR3 is CASSIGGVQPQHF. CDR3 coding DNA: TGTGCCAGTAGTATAGGAGGGGTACAGCCCCAGCATTTT.

The CDR3 region has the DNA TGTGCCAGCAGTACGAACAGGGCAAGGGGCTCCTACGAGCAGTACTTC. Translation gives CASSTNRARGSYEQYF. The chain couples TRBV27 to TRBJ2-7; tentative D call: TRBD1 (6 bases). Looked up from germline, CDR1 is MNHEY and CDR2 is SMNVEV (reference sequence). Trimming stripped 5 bases from V and 0 bases from J, with 17 bases between. This CDR3 comprises 16 residues.

J is TRBJ1-2 and V is TRBV7-2; 10 bases are a match to TRBD1. Losses at the gene ends were 5 bases for V and 3 bases for J; bases not matched to a gene: 3. Germline loops: CDR1 SGHTA, CDR2 FQGNSA. CDR3 length: 14 residues. This CDR3 reads CASSGGQGDYGYTF. DNA for the CDR3: TGTGCCAGCAGCGGAGGACAGGGGGACTATGGCTACACCTTC.

This chain connects TRBV27 to TRBJ1-1; unclear D gene. V lost 5 bases and J lost 7, with 8 bases in between. The germline V gene has CDR1 MNHEY and CDR2 SMNVEV (reference sequence). CDR3 length: 11 amino acids. The CDR3 region has the DNA TGTGCCAGCAGTCCATATATTGAAGCTTTCTTT. It translates to CASSPYIEAFF.

V is TRBV6-1 and J is TRBJ2-3; 8 bases fit TRBD2. The ends lost 9 bases at V and 0 bases at J; junction bases unmatched: 8. Germline lookup yields CDR1 MNHNS and CDR2 SASEGT. This CDR3 spans 15 amino acids. The CDR3 nucleotides read TGTGCCAGTACGAGCGGGAGCGCTAGCACAGATACGCAGTATTTT. It encodes CASTSGSASTDTQYF.

This clonotype showed up just a few times. The J gene is TRBJ1-5, the V gene TRBV20-1; D is unclear. Per germline, CDR1 DFQATT and CDR2 SNEGSKA (reference sequence). Deletions cut 3 bases from V and 1 base from J, with 10 bases between. The length of the CDR3 is 14 residues. CDR3 amino acids: CSASSPASNQPQHF. CDR3 nucleotides: TGCAGTGCTAGTAGTCCAGCAAGCAATCAGCCCCAGCATTTT.

In this sample, this clonotype turned up a few times. The rearrangement uses TRBV6-4 and TRBJ2-3; D call uncertain. This CDR3 is 13 amino acids long. Trimming took off 2 bases at V and 0 bases at J, with 3 bases between the two ends. Germline CDR1 is MRHNA and CDR2 is SNTAGT. CDR3 coding DNA: TGTGCCAGCAGTGACGGGAGCACAGATACGCAGTATTTT. This sequence encodes CASSDGSTDTQYF.

V usage is TRBV7-2 and J usage is TRBJ2-4; D is tentatively TRBD1 or TRBD2 (6 bases each). V dropped 5 bases and J dropped 0 bases, with 14 bases sitting between them. CDR1 and CDR2 (germline): SGHTA, FQGNSA. The CDR3 is 16 amino acids. CDR3 sequence reads: CASSKSGALAKNIQYF. DNA for the CDR3: TGTGCCAGCAGCAAGTCGGGGGCGTTAGCCAAAAACATTCAGTACTTC. Combining the CDR3 with reference TRBV7-2 and TRBJ2-4 gives the whole variable domain GAGVSQSPSNKVTEKGKDVELRCDPISGHTALYWYRQSLGQGLEFLIYFQGNSAPDKSGLPSDRFSAERTGGSVSTLTIQRTQQEDSAVYLCASSKSGALAKNIQYFGAGTRLSVL.

J is TRBJ2-1 and V is TRBV6-5; 14 nucleotides match TRBD2. V was pared by 4 bases and J by 15 bases, with 8 bases of the junction left unmatched. This CDR3 comprises 14 residues. The germline CDR1 and CDR2 sequences are MNHEY and SVGAGI. CDR3 in amino acids: CASSSPGLAGVGFF. Written as DNA, the CDR3 is TGTGCCAGCAGTTCTCCGGGACTAGCGGGAGTGGGGTTCTTC.

The chain joins TRBV7-9 to TRBJ1-2; D possibly corresponds to TRBD1 (6 bases). From germline, CDR1 is SEHNR and CDR2 FQNEAQ (reference sequence). This CDR3 contains 14 residues. Deletions cut 5 bases from V and 8 bases from J, with 18 bases between. In DNA form, the CDR3 reads TGTGCCAGCAGCCGACAGGCCTTCCTCTCGGGCTACACCTTC. It encodes CASSRQAFLSGYTF.

J is TRBJ1-2 and V is TRBV20-1; D is unclear. Germline-derived CDR1 and CDR2 are DFQATT and SNEGSKA (reference sequence). V shed 3 bases and J shed 4 bases, with 6 bases lying between them. The CDR3 length is 11 residues. The CDR3 sequence is CSASKGYGYTF. For the CDR3, the DNA is TGCAGTGCTAGTAAAGGCTATGGCTACACCTTC.

The chain joins TRBV7-9 to TRBJ2-7; the match to TRBD1 covers 7 bases. CDR1 SEHNR and CDR2 FQNEAQ come from the germline V gene (reference sequence). Trimming took 8 bases from V and 6 from J; bases not matched to a gene: 13. This CDR3 has 14 residues. This chain's CDR3 is CASASRQGQLEQYF. CDR3 nucleotide sequence: TGTGCCAGCGCTTCTCGGCAGGGACAGCTCGAGCAGTACTTC.

The chain has TRBV6-1 and TRBJ2-1; 9 positions agree with TRBD2. With 4 bases clipped from V and 5 bases from J, the junction kept 9 bases outside the gene matches. CDR1 and CDR2 (germline): MNHNS, SASEGT. This CDR3 is built from 16 residues. The CDR3 loop reads CASSGGWASGDNEQFF. The CDR3 DNA reads as TGTGCCAGCAGTGGGGGGTGGGCTAGCGGGGACAATGAGCAGTTCTTC.

In this sample, this clonotype turned up a few times. For the CDR3, the DNA is TGTGCCAGCAGCTTAAGTGGAGGGGGCGGCGAGCAGTACTTC. Translated: CASSLSGGGGEQYF. The genes are TRBV7-3 and TRBJ2-7; D is possibly TRBD1 (7 bases). The germline V and J ends were trimmed by 1 base and 6 bases, with 13 bases remaining between them. From germline, CDR1 is SGHTA and CDR2 FQGTGA. The CDR3 consists of 14 residues. Complete variable domain (other parts from reference TRBV7-3 and TRBJ2-7): GAGVSQTPSNKVTEKGKYVELRCDPISGHTALYWYRQSLGQGPEFLIYFQGTGAADDSGLPNDRFFAVRPEGSVSTLKIQRTERGDSAVYLCASSLSGGGGEQYFGPGTRLTVT.

This clonotype is hyperexpanded. At one of its ends the junction is not consistent with the germline gene, which may arise from a read error. The J gene is TRBJ1-5, the V gene TRBV20-1; no firm D call. The CDR3 loop spans 16 amino acids. Germline loops: CDR1 DFQATT, CDR2 SNEGSKA (reference sequence). The CDR3 protein is CSAREPGLGSNQPQHF. The CDR3 DNA follows: TGCAGTGCAAGAGAGCCGGGGTTAGGTAGCAATCAGCCCCAGCATTTT.

The chain combines TRBV12-3 or TRBV12-4 with TRBJ2-4; 10 nucleotides match TRBD1. J was trimmed by 14 bases and V by 6 bases; bases with no gene match: 13. The CDR3 has 14 residues. The CDR3 loop is CASRTGTGVTGEYF. The CDR3 bases are TGTGCCAGCAGAACCGGGACAGGGGTTACAGGGGAGTACTTC.

This rearrangement joins TRBV7-2 to TRBJ2-5; D not certain. Trimming left V 5 bases short and J 5 bases short, with 6 bases between. The CDR3 has 11 amino acids. Germline-derived CDR1 and CDR2 are SGHTA and FQGNSA. Here the CDR3 reads CASSRTETQYF. CDR3 DNA sequence: TGTGCCAGCAGCCGCACGGAGACCCAGTACTTC.

This rearrangement joins TRBV28 to TRBJ1-5; D is unresolved. This CDR3 comprises 16 residues. CDR1 is MDHEN, CDR2 SYDVKM, per germline. Trimming left V 0 bases short and J 4 bases short, with 13 bases between. The DNA for the CDR3 is TGTGCCAGCAGTTTATGGTTCGGGCAGGAGAATCAGCCCCAGCATTTT. It translates to CASSLWFGQENQPQHF.

The chain carries TRBV6-4 and TRBJ2-1; 12 bases fit TRBD2. The CDR3 has 15 residues. The germline V gene has CDR1 MRHNA and CDR2 SNTAGT. Losses at the gene ends were 3 bases for V and 3 bases for J; bases not matched to a gene: 0. The chain's CDR3 is CASSEGLAGYNEQFF. The CDR3 DNA sequence: TGTGCCAGCAGTGAGGGACTAGCGGGCTACAATGAGCAGTTCTTC.

The V gene is TRBV20-1, the J gene TRBJ2-2; 15 bases map to TRBD2. The CDR3 covers 16 residues. Trimming cost V 5 bases and J 4 bases; bases outside gene matches: 5. CDR1 is DFQATT and CDR2 is SNEGSKA in the germline V gene (reference sequence). The DNA for the CDR3 is TGCAGTGCTCTAAGGACTAGCGGGAGGGCCACCGGGGAGCTGTTTTTT. It codes for CSALRTSGRATGELFF.

This clonotype was seen a handful of times. This chain's CDR3 is CSASINRDRGYQPQHF. For the CDR3, the DNA is TGCAGTGCTAGTATTAACCGGGACAGGGGATATCAGCCCCAGCATTTT. The genes are TRBV20-1 and TRBJ1-5; 10 bases align to TRBD1. There are 16 residues in the CDR3. Germline V CDR1 and CDR2: DFQATT, SNEGSKA (reference sequence). V trimming: 3 bases; J trimming: 5 bases; junction bases outside the gene matches: 10.

CDR3: CASSQDRDGGELFF. In DNA form, the CDR3 reads TGTGCCAGCTCCCAAGACAGGGACGGCGGGGAGCTGTTTTTT. The chain recombines TRBV18 with TRBJ2-2; 7 nucleotides agree with TRBD1. CDR1 and CDR2 from the germline V gene are KGHSH and LQKENI. CDR3 size: 14 residues. The trim removed 6 bases at V and 7 bases at J, leaving 8 bases unmatched.

This clonotype is labeled large. J is TRBJ1-2 and V is TRBV5-1, with 9 nucleotides matching TRBD1. V dropped 6 bases and J dropped 7; count of bases not matched to a gene: 13. The CDR3 contains 15 residues. Germline-derived CDR1 and CDR2 are SGHRS and YFSETQ. The CDR3 sequence is CASNPGTGSIVGYTF. CDR3 nucleotide sequence: TGCGCCAGCAACCCCGGGACAGGGTCAATCGTTGGCTACACCTTC.

This clonotype appeared a few times. The genes are TRBV20-1 and TRBJ1-5; perhaps TRBD1 as D (6 bases). Germline values: CDR1 DFQATT, CDR2 SNEGSKA (reference sequence). V was clipped by 3 bases and J by 1 base, with 16 bases between them. The CDR3 length is 16 residues. As DNA, the CDR3 is TGCAGTGCTAGCGGGGGGGGCAGAGCCAGCAATCAGCCCCAGCATTTT. Protein sequence: CSASGGGRASNQPQHF.

V usage is TRBV6-1 and J usage is TRBJ2-7; perhaps TRBD1 as D (5 bases). The CDR3 has 14 residues. The germline gives CDR1 MNHNS, CDR2 SASEGT. V dropped 7 bases and J dropped 0 bases, with 13 bases sitting between them. Written as DNA, the CDR3 is TGTGCCAGCAAAGTGGACACGACCTCCTACGAGCAGTACTTC. Protein: CASKVDTTSYEQYF.